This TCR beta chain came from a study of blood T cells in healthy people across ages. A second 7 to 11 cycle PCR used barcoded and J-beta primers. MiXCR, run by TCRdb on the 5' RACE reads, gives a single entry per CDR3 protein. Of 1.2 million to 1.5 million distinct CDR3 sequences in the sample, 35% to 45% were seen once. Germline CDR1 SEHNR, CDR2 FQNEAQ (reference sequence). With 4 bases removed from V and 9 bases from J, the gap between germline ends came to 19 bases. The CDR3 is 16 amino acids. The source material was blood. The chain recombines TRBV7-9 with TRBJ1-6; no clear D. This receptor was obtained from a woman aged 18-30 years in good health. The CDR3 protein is CASSSGDSQDGSPLHF. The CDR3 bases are TGTGCCAGCAGCTCTGGGGATTCACAAGATGGTTCACCCCTCCACTTT.